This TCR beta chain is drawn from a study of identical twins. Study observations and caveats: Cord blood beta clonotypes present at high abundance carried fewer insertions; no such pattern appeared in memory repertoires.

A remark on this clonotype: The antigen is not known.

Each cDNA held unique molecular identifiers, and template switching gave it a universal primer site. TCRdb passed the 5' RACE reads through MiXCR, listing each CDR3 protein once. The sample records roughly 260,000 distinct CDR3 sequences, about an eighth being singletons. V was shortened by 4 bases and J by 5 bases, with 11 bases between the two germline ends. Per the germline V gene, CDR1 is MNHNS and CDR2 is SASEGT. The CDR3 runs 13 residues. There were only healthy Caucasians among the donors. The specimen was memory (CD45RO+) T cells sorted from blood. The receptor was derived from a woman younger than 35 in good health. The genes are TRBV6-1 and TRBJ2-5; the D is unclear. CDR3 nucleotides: TGTGCCAGCAGTGTTGCGGTGATGGAGACCCAGTACTTC. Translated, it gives CASSVAVMETQYF.